This entry is about one TCR beta chain. Its antigen remains unidentified. Sequencing was performed with immunoSEQ multiplex PCR; in TCRdb, only in-frame clones are kept and a portion is missing. The top ten hold 3.8% of the sample, which has 95,000 to 120,000 clones, 94% seen once. The sequenced cases were selected for having the highest brain T cell transcript signatures. Pre-surgery treatment included at least one anti-epileptic drug. These data originate in a study of brain T cells in children with intractable seizures. General observations from the study: Absence of clones before surgery may stem from lower sequencing depth.

Deletions cut 10 bases from V and 3 bases from J, with 21 bases between. The germline gives CDR1 LNHDA, CDR2 SQIVND (reference sequence). The length of the CDR3 is 15 residues. V is TRBV19 and J is TRBJ1-2, with D perhaps TRBD1 (5 bases). The sequence came from a boy younger than two with hemimegalencephaly and intractable seizures. The source was peripheral blood, collected at surgery. CDR3: CATNGGSSGYYGYTF. The CDR3, as DNA: TGTGCCACTAATGGGGGATCTAGCGGGTACTATGGCTACACCTTC.